Ten or more counts support the clone carrying this T cell receptor (beta chain). Assembly of TCR beta libraries relied on iRepertoire HTBI primers together with Arm-PCR of CDR3 regions. TCRdb called the multiplex PCR reads again in MiXCR, with one record for every CDR3 protein. Of about 440,000 distinct CDR3 sequences in the sample, around 15% were seen once. The data belong to a study of regulatory T cells in long-lasting Graves disease. The time point denotes: newly diagnosed GD, antithyroid drugs for less than 3 months. The TCR library used RNA extracted from PBMCs. American Thyroid Association guidelines defined how Graves' disease was diagnosed. The germline gives CDR1 MDHEN, CDR2 SYDVKM. CDR3 length equals 16 residues. V dropped 3 bases and J dropped 3; count of bases not matched to a gene: 5. The same specimen was also included in a second study, on T cells in Graves' hyperthyroidism and ophthalmopathy. That work contributes: Stable hyperthyroidism: no ophthalmopathy progression over 18 months of follow-up. HTBI primers were employed in a first-round RT-PCR of the TCR CDR3. Blood also carried most thyroid clonotypes expanded above 0.001.

This specimen was peripheral blood mononuclear cells (PBMCs), taken at new diagnosis, from a patient treated with antithyroid drugs. This receptor was taken from a woman in her late teens or twenties with Graves disease. J is TRBJ1-6 and V is TRBV28; the match to TRBD1 covers 7 bases. CDR3 protein: CASSLKGGNYNSPLHF. CDR3 sequence (DNA): TGTGCCAGCAGTTTGAAAGGGGGCAACTATAATTCACCCCTCCACTTT.